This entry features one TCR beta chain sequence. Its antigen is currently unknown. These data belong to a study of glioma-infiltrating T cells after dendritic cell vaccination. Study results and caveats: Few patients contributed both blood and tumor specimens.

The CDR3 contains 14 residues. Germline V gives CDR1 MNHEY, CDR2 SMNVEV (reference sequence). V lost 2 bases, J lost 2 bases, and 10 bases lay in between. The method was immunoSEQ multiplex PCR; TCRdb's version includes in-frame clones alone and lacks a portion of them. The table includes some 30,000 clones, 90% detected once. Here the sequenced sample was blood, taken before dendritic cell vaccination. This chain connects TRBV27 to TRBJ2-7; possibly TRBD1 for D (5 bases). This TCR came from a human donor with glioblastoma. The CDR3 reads CASSLRAGTYEQYF. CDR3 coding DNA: TGTGCCAGCAGTTTAAGGGCAGGGACCTACGAGCAGTACTTC.